Below are 26 T cell receptor beta chains sequenced from a single sample in a study of OX40 agonist ivuxolimab in advanced cancers. This table comes from immunoSEQ multiplex PCR, and its TCRdb copy is limited to in-frame clones, with some not included. The data hold 75,000 to 95,000 clones, with 80% to 90% observed a single time. The specimen was CD4+ or CD8+ T cells sorted from blood, collected in a trial of the OX40 agonist ivuxolimab. The receptors were sampled from an adult with an advanced solid tumor such as melanoma, head and neck, liver or kidney cancer.

This clone was counted a single time. The chain has TRBV18 and TRBJ2-7; perhaps TRBD1 as D (5 bases). The germline gives CDR1 KGHSH, CDR2 LQKENI. V was clipped by 3 bases and J by 0 bases, with 6 bases between them. CDR3 length equals 13 residues. This CDR3 reads CASSPDNSYEQYF. CDR3 nucleotide sequence: TGTGCCAGCTCACCGGACAACTCCTACGAGCAGTACTTC.

This clone was found once. The gene calls are TRBV6-6 and TRBJ2-7; D gene unclear. The CDR3 extends over 11 amino acids. Germline V gene lookup returns CDR1 MNHNY and CDR2 SVGAGI (reference sequence). Trimming pared 5 bases from V and 3 bases from J, leaving 5 bases between. CDR3 region: CASSLRYEQYF. The CDR3 region has the DNA TGTGCCAGCAGTCTCCGCTACGAGCAGTACTTC.

V and J are TRBV28 and TRBJ2-3; no reliable D call. The CDR3 extends over 15 amino acids. Germline V CDR1 and CDR2: MDHEN, SYDVKM. Trimming pared 1 base from V and 2 bases from J, leaving 10 bases between. The CDR3 DNA reads TGTGCCAGCAGTTTATTTGGGCAAGACACAGATACGCAGTATTTT. It translates to CASSLFGQDTDTQYF.

CDR3 nucleotide sequence: TGTGCCAGCAGGGACCCGGGCGGGAGGTTCACCGGGGAGCTGTTTTTT. Protein sequence: CASRDPGGRFTGELFF. The V gene is TRBV2, the J gene TRBJ2-2; 8 nucleotides agree with TRBD2. Per the germline V gene, CDR1 is SNHLY and CDR2 is FYNNEI. After removal of 6 bases from V and 4 bases from J, the junction contained 10 bases not matched to a gene. This CDR3 contains 16 residues. The whole variable domain, filled in from reference TRBV2 and TRBJ2-2, reads EPEVTQTPSHQVTQMGQEVILRCVPISNHLYFYWYRQILGQKVEFLVSFYNNEISEKSEIFDDQFSVERPDGSNFTLKIRSTKLEDSAMYFCASRDPGGRFTGELFFGEGSRLTVL.

This clone was detected once. The chain carries TRBV5-1 and TRBJ2-7, with D unclear. This CDR3 region has 16 residues. V was trimmed by 4 bases and J by 0 bases, leaving 17 bases between them. Germline lookup yields CDR1 SGHRS and CDR2 YFSETQ. CDR3 DNA sequence: TGCGCCAGCAGCGCCACACAGATTTCTAGCTCCTACGAGCAGTACTTC. Its protein product is CASSATQISSSYEQYF.

This chain joins TRBV19 and TRBJ1-5, with D hard to call. The CDR3 extends over 13 amino acids. V gave up 0 bases and J gave up 5 bases, with 5 bases separating them. CDR1 is LNHDA and CDR2 is SQIVND in the germline V gene (reference sequence). The CDR3 nucleotides are TGTGCCAGTAGTATAGATGGGGATCAGCCCCAGCATTTT. Protein: CASSIDGDQPQHF.

The V gene is TRBV4-1, the J gene TRBJ2-3; 8 bases are shared with TRBD1. CDR1 and CDR2 from the germline V gene are MGHRA and YSYEKL. The CDR3 contains 15 residues. V trimming: 5 bases; J trimming: 2 bases; junction bases outside the gene matches: 6. This chain's CDR3 is CASSLWDRPTDTQYF. The CDR3 nucleotides are TGCGCCAGCAGCTTGTGGGACAGGCCCACAGATACGCAGTATTTT.

V gene TRBV10-2 combines with J gene TRBJ2-4; D is possibly TRBD1 (6 bases). The CDR3 consists of 15 residues. The V gene's germline CDR1 is WSHSY and CDR2 SAAADI. V lost 2 bases and J lost 1, with 9 bases in between. The CDR3 coding sequence is TGCGCCAGCAGTGAGACTCAGGGGGCCAAAAACATTCAGTACTTC. Translated: CASSETQGAKNIQYF.

CDR3 sequence reads: CASSLTLAAQETQYF. The CDR3 bases are TGTGCCAGCAGCTTAACACTAGCAGCCCAAGAGACCCAGTACTTC. V is TRBV7-3 and J is TRBJ2-5; weak D call: TRBD2 (6 bases). In germline, CDR1 is SGHTA, CDR2 FQGTGA. V was shortened by 0 bases and J by 1 base, with 9 bases between the two germline ends. The CDR3 is 15 residues long.

This clone was found a few times. V gene TRBV4-1 combines with J gene TRBJ1-2; 7 bases match TRBD1. From germline, CDR1 is MGHRA and CDR2 YSYEKL. Trimming removed 4 bases from V and 2 bases from J; junction bases left unmatched: 13. There are 17 residues in the CDR3. CDR3 amino acids: CASSPRTGARRNYGYTF. The CDR3 DNA sequence: TGCGCCAGCAGCCCTAGGACAGGCGCAAGGAGAAACTATGGCTACACCTTC.

This clone was detected only a few times. The chain carries TRBV6-1 and TRBJ1-5; weak D call: TRBD1 (6 bases). The CDR3 extends over 13 amino acids. V was pared by 10 bases and J by 5 bases, with 15 bases between. CDR1 and CDR2 from the germline V gene are MNHNS and SASEGT. The CDR3 DNA is TGTGCCACGAACAGGGTTTGGCATCAGCCCCAGCATTTT. Amino acid sequence: CATNRVWHQPQHF.

V usage is TRBV7-9 and J usage is TRBJ1-2, with 8 bases identical to TRBD1. The germline gives CDR1 SEHNR, CDR2 FQNEAQ (reference sequence). The ends lost 3 bases at V and 8 bases at J; junction bases unmatched: 5. The CDR3 covers 13 residues. Written as DNA, the CDR3 is TGTGCCAGCAGCTTCCAGGGGGCGTGGGGCTACACCTTC. Translation: CASSFQGAWGYTF.

A single count supports this clone. V and J are TRBV10-3 and TRBJ2-3; the D is unclear. The germline V gene has CDR1 ENHRY and CDR2 SYGVKD. V gave up 3 bases and J gave up 3 bases, with 10 bases separating them. The CDR3 contains 14 residues. The CDR3 sequence is CAISDGVRTDTQYF. The CDR3 nucleotides are TGTGCCATCAGTGATGGGGTTCGGACAGATACGCAGTATTTT.

The chain combines TRBV10-3 with TRBJ2-5; 7 bases align to TRBD1. Germline CDR1 and CDR2: ENHRY and SYGVKD. V gave up 6 bases and J gave up 4 bases; unmatched junction bases: 5. The CDR3 loop spans 13 amino acids. CDR3 sequence (DNA): TGTGCCATCAGGACTGACAGGGTAGAGACCCAGTACTTC. As protein: CAIRTDRVETQYF.

The rearrangement links TRBV6-6 to TRBJ2-7, with a tentative D call TRBD2 (5 bases). Germline CDR1 MNHNY, CDR2 SVGAGI (reference sequence). The CDR3 is 16 amino acids. The V and J ends lost 2 bases and 0 bases respectively, with 14 bases between them. CDR3 in DNA: TGTGCCAGCAGTTACCAGCGGCCCCAGAGCTCCTACGAGCAGTACTTC. Its protein product is CASSYQRPQSSYEQYF.

This sequence joins TRBV9 and TRBJ2-3; D unresolved. This CDR3 has 13 amino acids. The V end lost 0 bases, the J end lost 3 bases, and 5 bases lay between the germline ends. Germline assignment: CDR1 SGDLS and CDR2 YYNGEE. The CDR3 loop is CASSVGRTDTQYF. The DNA for the CDR3 is TGTGCCAGCAGCGTAGGCCGAACAGATACGCAGTATTTT.

This chain connects TRBV6-1 to TRBJ2-7; TRBD2 agrees at 7 bases. V lost 1 base to trimming and J lost 12 bases; unmatched junction nucleotides: 6. The CDR3 spans 12 residues. Germline V lookup: CDR1 MNHNS, CDR2 SASEGT. The CDR3 loop is CASSEVGGVLYF. CDR3 DNA sequence: TGTGCCAGCAGTGAAGTTGGGGGGGTACTGTACTTC.

The genes are TRBV9 and TRBJ2-7; D is unresolved. Trimming cost V 0 bases and J 6 bases, with 10 bases left between them. This CDR3 region has 13 residues. Germline CDR1 is SGDLS and CDR2 is YYNGEE. The CDR3 nucleotides are TGTGCCAGCAGCGTAGGACCCTTCCGCGAGCAGTACTTC. Translated: CASSVGPFREQYF.

A few counts support this clone. V gene TRBV29-1 combines with J gene TRBJ1-1; D perhaps matches TRBD1 (5 bases). There are 13 residues in the CDR3. Germline V gives CDR1 SQVTM, CDR2 ANQGSEA. With 4 bases removed from V and 1 base from J, the gap between germline ends came to 10 bases. In DNA, the CDR3 is TGCAGCGTTGCCGGGACTGAGAACACTGAAGCTTTCTTT. Its protein product is CSVAGTENTEAFF.

The gene calls are TRBV19 and TRBJ1-5; 7 bases fit TRBD1. Unmatched junction bases numbered 7, after V lost 8 bases and J lost 3 bases. CDR3 length equals 14 residues. Germline CDR1 reads LNHDA; CDR2 reads SQIVND (reference sequence). CDR3 residues: CASGDSSFNQPQHF. The CDR3, as DNA: TGTGCCAGTGGGGACAGTTCTTTCAATCAGCCCCAGCATTTT. The full variable domain, completed using reference TRBV19 and TRBJ1-5, is DGGITQSPKYLFRKEGQNVTLSCEQNLNHDAMYWYRQDPGQGLRLIYYSQIVNDFQKGDIAEGYSVSREKKESFPLTVTSAQKNPTAFYLCASGDSSFNQPQHFGDGTRLSIL.

This clone was picked up a small number of times. The genes are TRBV6-1 and TRBJ1-1; 7 bases agree with TRBD1. This CDR3 contains 13 residues. The ends lost 8 bases at V and 5 bases at J; junction bases unmatched: 8. CDR1 is MNHNS and CDR2 is SASEGT in the germline V gene. CDR3 region: CASRPGRGTEAFF. CDR3 bases: TGTGCCAGCCGCCCCGGCAGGGGGACTGAAGCTTTCTTT.

This chain joins TRBV9 and TRBJ2-5, with 8 bases identical to TRBD2. Germline assignment: CDR1 SGDLS and CDR2 YYNGEE. V trimming: 0 bases; J trimming: 9 bases; junction bases outside the gene matches: 4. The length of the CDR3 is 13 residues. CDR3 nucleotides: TGTGCCAGCAGCGTAGCTACGGGGGGGGCCCAGTACTTC. Its translation is CASSVATGGAQYF.

The rearrangement uses TRBV29-1 and TRBJ1-2; D gene uncertain. Germline lookup yields CDR1 SQVTM and CDR2 ANQGSEA. The CDR3 totals 12 residues. V was pared by 2 bases and J by 3 bases, with 7 bases between. This CDR3 reads CSVEPVDYGYTF. The CDR3 DNA reads TGCAGCGTTGAACCGGTGGACTATGGCTACACCTTC.

V is TRBV28 and J is TRBJ1-4; D is unresolved. V was pared by 6 bases and J by 4 bases, with 12 bases between. The CDR3 contains 14 residues. Germline V gene sequence: CDR1 MDHEN, CDR2 SYDVKM. Written as DNA, the CDR3 is TGTGCCAGCAGCCTAGAAACAGTTAATGAAAAACTGTTTTTT. Its translation: CASSLETVNEKLFF.

With regard to this clone: Other DNA sequences in this specimen translate into the identical CDR3. The chain is built from TRBV7-8 and TRBJ1-6; 9 positions match TRBD1. Germline V gives CDR1 SGHVS, CDR2 FQNEAQ. V gave up 1 base and J gave up 10 bases; unmatched junction bases: 5. The CDR3 spans 15 residues. CDR3 in amino acids: CASSLVSTGGSPLHF. The CDR3 nucleotides read TGTGCCAGCAGCTTAGTTAGCACAGGGGGCTCACCCCTCCACTTT.

About this clone itself: Other DNA sequences of this sample code for an identical CDR3. The gene calls are TRBV28 and TRBJ2-7; 7 bases fit TRBD2. V shed 3 bases, J shed 3 bases, and the junction held 2 bases outside the gene matches. Germline V lookup: CDR1 MDHEN, CDR2 SYDVKM. The CDR3 totals 13 residues. The CDR3 DNA follows: TGTGCCAGCAGTTTGGGGGGGGTCTACGAGCAGTACTTC. The encoded protein is CASSLGGVYEQYF.